A single sample gave rise to the 20 T cell receptor beta chains below, sequenced in a study of T cell changes during pregnancy in multiple sclerosis. Sequencing used immunoSEQ multiplex PCR; TCRdb keeps in-frame clones, though not all of them. The table has roughly 11,000 clones, over 65% seen once; the top ten hold around 10%. Specimen: CD8+ T cells from peripheral blood mononuclear cells, collected after pregnancy. These receptors were obtained from a female donor in good health, enrolled as a control in a pregnancy study.

The J gene is TRBJ2-1, the V gene TRBV25-1, with 8 nucleotides matching TRBD2. The CDR3 runs 13 residues. Germline lookup yields CDR1 MGHDK and CDR2 SYGVNS. V trimming: 6 bases; J trimming: 8 bases; junction bases outside the gene matches: 6. The CDR3 loop is CASRRLARDEQFF. The CDR3 region has the DNA TGTGCCAGCAGAAGACTAGCGAGGGATGAGCAGTTCTTC.

The chain is built from TRBV11-2 and TRBJ2-2; possible D gene TRBD2, 7 bases. The CDR3 has 16 residues. Trimming pared 4 bases from V and 5 bases from J, leaving 17 bases between. Germline V gene lookup returns CDR1 SGHAT and CDR2 FQNNGV. The CDR3 nucleotides read TGTGCCAGCAGCTCCCCCCGGGGGGCGGGGACCGGGGAGCTGTTTTTT. Translating it yields CASSSPRGAGTGELFF.

V and J are TRBV28 and TRBJ1-2; TRBD1 is a possible D gene (5 bases). V was trimmed by 6 bases and J by 5 bases, leaving 13 bases between them. CDR1 MDHEN and CDR2 SYDVKM come from the germline V gene. The CDR3 has 13 amino acids. The CDR3 here is CASRLTGSYGYTF. The CDR3 region has the DNA TGTGCCAGCAGACTTACAGGATCGTATGGCTACACCTTC.

The chain joins TRBV28 to TRBJ2-1; the D gene is possibly TRBD2 (5 bases). The CDR3 is 13 amino acids. Germline lookup yields CDR1 MDHEN and CDR2 SYDVKM. Trimming took 6 bases from V and 7 from J, leaving 13 bases between them. The CDR3 loop is CASSGRTGNEQFF. The CDR3 DNA reads as TGTGCCAGCAGCGGTAGGACTGGGAATGAGCAGTTCTTC.

The chain couples TRBV5-1 to TRBJ1-3; D is perhaps TRBD1 (6 bases). The CDR3 has 15 amino acids. The germline CDR1 and CDR2 sequences are SGHRS and YFSETQ. Trimming removed 6 bases at V and 3 bases at J, with 16 bases between. The CDR3 coding sequence is TGCGCCAGCACCTCCGACAGGCAATTTGGAAACACCATATATTTT. It codes for CASTSDRQFGNTIYF.

V usage is TRBV4-3 and J usage is TRBJ1-4; D may be TRBD1 (5 bases). V was shortened by 0 bases and J by 0 bases, with 8 bases between the two germline ends. This CDR3 comprises 16 residues. The germline CDR1 and CDR2 sequences are LGHNA and YSLEER. CDR3 region: CASSQDDSSTNEKLFF. The CDR3 DNA sequence: TGCGCCAGCAGCCAAGACGACAGCTCAACTAATGAAAAACTGTTTTTT.

V and J are TRBV5-8 and TRBJ1-2; D uncertain. Germline lookup yields CDR1 SGHTS and CDR2 YDEGEE. This CDR3 spans 12 amino acids. V was trimmed by 2 bases and J by 7 bases, leaving 9 bases between them. In DNA, the CDR3 is TGTGCCAGCAGCTTCGGAGGGTTTGGCTACACCTTC. It is translated as CASSFGGFGYTF. Filled out from reference TRBV5-8 and TRBJ1-2, the complete variable domain reads EAGVTQSPTHLIKTRGQQATLRCSPISGHTSVYWYQQALGLGLQFLLWYDEGEERNRGNFPPRFSGRQFPNYSSELNVNALELEDSALYLCASSFGGFGYTFGSGTRLTVV.

This chain joins TRBV19 and TRBJ2-3; no definite D call. Germline loops: CDR1 LNHDA, CDR2 SQIVND (reference sequence). The CDR3 is 12 amino acids. Trimming shortened V by 1 base and J by 4 bases, and 3 bases separated the two germline ends. CDR3 sequence (DNA): TGTGCCAGTAGTATAGCTTCAGATACGCAGTATTTT. It yields the protein CASSIASDTQYF.

This chain joins TRBV4-1 and TRBJ2-3; tentatively, D is TRBD2 (7 bases). This CDR3 spans 17 amino acids. Trimming took off 0 bases at V and 2 bases at J, with 15 bases between the two ends. The germline V gene encodes CDR1 MGHRA and CDR2 YSYEKL. CDR3 nucleotide sequence: TGCGCCAGCAGCCAAGAGGCGGCGGGGGCCGACACAGATACGCAGTATTTT. Amino acids: CASSQEAAGADTDTQYF.

This chain uses TRBV4-1 with TRBJ2-7; D is unresolved. Germline V gives CDR1 MGHRA, CDR2 YSYEKL. Trimming took off 0 bases at V and 2 bases at J, with 8 bases between the two ends. CDR3 length: 14 amino acids. CDR3 protein: CASSQDTETYEQYF. The CDR3 DNA sequence: TGCGCCAGCAGCCAAGACACAGAAACCTACGAGCAGTACTTC.

The V call is TRBV4-1, the J call TRBJ1-1, with D unclear. The CDR3 contains 11 residues. Germline CDR1 and CDR2: MGHRA and YSYEKL. V lost 8 bases, J lost 1 base, and 5 bases lay in between. CDR3 region: CASGGNTEAFF. In DNA form, the CDR3 reads TGCGCCAGCGGCGGGAACACTGAAGCTTTCTTT.

The V call is TRBV7-9, the J call TRBJ1-1, with D possibly matching TRBD1 (5 bases). The V and J ends lost 2 bases and 1 base respectively, with 14 bases between them. CDR1 and CDR2 (germline): SEHNR, FQNEAQ (reference sequence). This CDR3 spans 16 amino acids. The CDR3 region has the DNA TGTGCCAGCAGCTTACGAGACAGATGGGAGAACACTGAAGCTTTCTTT. Its protein product is CASSLRDRWENTEAFF.

This clone is categorized as medium-sized (0.01 to 0.1%). This chain joins TRBV7-3 and TRBJ2-3; 9 bases fit TRBD2. Losses at the gene ends were 4 bases for V and 5 bases for J; bases not matched to a gene: 7. In germline, CDR1 is SGHTA, CDR2 FQGTGA. The CDR3 loop spans 15 amino acids. The chain's CDR3 is CASSSGGGAGDTQYF. In nucleotides, the CDR3 is TGTGCCAGCAGCTCCGGCGGGGGGGCCGGAGATACGCAGTATTTT.

The V and J genes are TRBV5-4 and TRBJ2-1, with D perhaps matching TRBD2 (5 bases). The length of the CDR3 is 15 residues. CDR1 SGHNT and CDR2 YYREEE come from the germline V gene (reference sequence). The ends were cut back, 0 bases at V and 4 bases at J, with 11 bases in the middle. The CDR3 DNA reads TGTGCCAGCAGCTTGGAGCGGCAAACTTACAATGAGCAGTTCTTC. It translates to CASSLERQTYNEQFF.

The V and J genes are TRBV5-1 and TRBJ1-6, with D possibly TRBD1 on 6 matching bases. Germline V CDR1 and CDR2: SGHRS, YFSETQ. The CDR3 length is 16 residues. V gave up 4 bases and J gave up 8 bases, with 19 bases separating them. CDR3 nucleotide sequence: TGCGCCAGCAGCATCGAACCACAGGGTGGGTATTCACCCCTCCACTTT. Amino acid sequence: CASSIEPQGGYSPLHF.

The J gene is TRBJ2-3, the V gene TRBV6-4, with a tentative D call TRBD1 (6 bases). The CDR3 consists of 13 residues. Trimming took 4 bases from V and 4 from J, leaving 9 bases between them. In germline, CDR1 is MRHNA, CDR2 SNTAGT. The CDR3 nucleotides are TGTGCCAGCAGTGCCCCAGGGGCAGATACGCAGTATTTT. Translating it yields CASSAPGADTQYF.

V gene TRBV2 combines with J gene TRBJ2-7, with 8 bases aligning to TRBD1. The CDR3 is made up of 18 amino acids. Germline V lookup: CDR1 SNHLY, CDR2 FYNNEI. V lost 3 bases to trimming and J lost 3 bases; unmatched junction nucleotides: 16. CDR3 sequence: CASSEPTRDRRTHYEQYF. CDR3 DNA sequence: TGTGCCAGCAGTGAGCCCACCCGGGACAGGAGAACCCACTACGAGCAGTACTTC.

The chain carries TRBV27 and TRBJ2-7, with D possibly matching TRBD2 (5 bases). CDR3 size: 15 residues. Germline values: CDR1 MNHEY, CDR2 SMNVEV (reference sequence). Trimming left V 3 bases short and J 6 bases short, with 18 bases between. The CDR3 sequence is CASSFSTNTRSEQYF. The CDR3 DNA reads as TGTGCCAGCAGTTTTTCCACCAATACTAGGAGCGAGCAGTACTTC.

The chain joins TRBV4-1 to TRBJ2-7; D not certain. The CDR3 length is 13 residues. The germline V and J ends were trimmed by 1 base and 3 bases, with 7 bases remaining between them. Germline V lookup: CDR1 MGHRA, CDR2 YSYEKL. The CDR3 bases are TGCGCCAGCAGCCAAGTTAACAGCTACGAGCAGTACTTC. As protein: CASSQVNSYEQYF.

CDR3 sequence (DNA): TGTGCCAGCAGCTTTGGTCAGCGGGCGAACACCGGGGAGCTGTTTTTT. It is translated as CASSFGQRANTGELFF. The chain has TRBV7-2 and TRBJ2-2; the D gene is possibly TRBD2 (6 bases). V dropped 3 bases and J dropped 0 bases, with 11 bases sitting between them. The CDR3 spans 16 residues. Germline CDR1 and CDR2: SGHTA and FQGNSA.